This TCR beta chain was identified in a study of CD8 T cells in ankylosing spondylitis. Study observations and caveats: A motif in TCR beta, a set of under ten highly homologous variants, appeared characteristic of ankylosing spondylitis blood.

V gave up 5 bases and J gave up 4 bases; unmatched junction bases: 29. This CDR3 contains 22 residues. Germline CDR1 and CDR2: PRHDT and FYEKMQ (reference sequence). Making the TCR beta libraries involved quantitative 5'-RACE with molecular barcodes. TCRdb reanalysed the 5' RACE reads using MiXCR and keeps one entry per CDR3 protein. The sample lists fewer than 750,000 distinct CDR3 sequences, around a fifth occurring once. In the case of this clonotype: No antigen is known for it.

The V gene is TRBV13, the J gene TRBJ2-7, with TRBD2 identical over 10 bases. Sample: blood, either unsorted or a sorted T cell fraction (not recorded which). The clonotype comes from a male donor with ankylosing spondylitis. CDR3 nucleotide sequence: TGTGCCAGCAGCCACCACAGACCGACGACAGGGGTGATTACTAGCGGGAATTACGAGCAGTACTTC. As protein: CASSHHRPTTGVITSGNYEQYF.